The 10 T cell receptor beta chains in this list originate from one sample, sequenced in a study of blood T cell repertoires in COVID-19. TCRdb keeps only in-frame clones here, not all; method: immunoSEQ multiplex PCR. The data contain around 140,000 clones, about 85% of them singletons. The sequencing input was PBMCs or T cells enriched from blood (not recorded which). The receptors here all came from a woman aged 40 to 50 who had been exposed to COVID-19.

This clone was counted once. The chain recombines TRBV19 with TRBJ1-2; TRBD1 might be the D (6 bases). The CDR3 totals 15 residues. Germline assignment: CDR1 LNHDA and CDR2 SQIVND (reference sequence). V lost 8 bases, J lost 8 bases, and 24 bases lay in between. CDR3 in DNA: TGTGCCAGTCTTAGACTCGGACAGCCCCCCGACGGCTACACCTTC. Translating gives CASLRLGQPPDGYTF.

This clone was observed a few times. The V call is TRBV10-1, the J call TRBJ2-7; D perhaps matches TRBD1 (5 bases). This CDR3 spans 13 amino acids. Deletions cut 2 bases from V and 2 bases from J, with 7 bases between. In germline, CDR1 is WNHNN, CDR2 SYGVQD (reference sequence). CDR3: CASSEPGTYEQYF. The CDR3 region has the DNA TGCGCCAGCAGTGAGCCAGGGACCTACGAGCAGTACTTC.

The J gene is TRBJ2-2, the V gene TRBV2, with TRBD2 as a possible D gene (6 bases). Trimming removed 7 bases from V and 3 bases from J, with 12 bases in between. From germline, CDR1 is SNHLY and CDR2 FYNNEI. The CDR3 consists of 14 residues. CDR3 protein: CASIWRDHTGELFF. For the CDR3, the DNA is TGTGCCAGCATTTGGAGGGATCACACCGGGGAGCTGTTTTTT. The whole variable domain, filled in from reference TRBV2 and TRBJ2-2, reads EPEVTQTPSHQVTQMGQEVILRCVPISNHLYFYWYRQILGQKVEFLVSFYNNEISEKSEIFDDQFSVERPDGSNFTLKIRSTKLEDSAMYFCASIWRDHTGELFFGEGSRLTVL.

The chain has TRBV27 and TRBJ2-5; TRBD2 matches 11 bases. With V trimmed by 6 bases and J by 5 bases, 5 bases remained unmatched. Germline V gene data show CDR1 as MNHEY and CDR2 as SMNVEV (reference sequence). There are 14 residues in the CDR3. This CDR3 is CASRLLAGDETQYF. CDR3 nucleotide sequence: TGTGCCAGCAGGCTACTAGCGGGGGATGAGACCCAGTACTTC.

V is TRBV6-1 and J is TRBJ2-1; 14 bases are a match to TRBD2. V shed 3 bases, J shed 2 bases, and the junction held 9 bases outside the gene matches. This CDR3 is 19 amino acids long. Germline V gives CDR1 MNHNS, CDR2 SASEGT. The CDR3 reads CASSDVAGTSGRTYNEQFF. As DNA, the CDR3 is TGTGCCAGCAGTGATGTTGCCGGGACTAGCGGGAGAACCTACAATGAGCAGTTCTTC.

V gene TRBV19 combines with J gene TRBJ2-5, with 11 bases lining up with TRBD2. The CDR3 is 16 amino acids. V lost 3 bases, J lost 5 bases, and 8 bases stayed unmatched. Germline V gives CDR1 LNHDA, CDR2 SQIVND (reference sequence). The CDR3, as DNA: TGTGCCAGTAGTATCTTAGCGGGGGGGCCGTTGGAGACCCAGTACTTC. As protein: CASSILAGGPLETQYF. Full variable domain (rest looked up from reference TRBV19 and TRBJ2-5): DGGITQSPKYLFRKEGQNVTLSCEQNLNHDAMYWYRQDPGQGLRLIYYSQIVNDFQKGDIAEGYSVSREKKESFPLTVTSAQKNPTAFYLCASSILAGGPLETQYFGPGTRLLVL.

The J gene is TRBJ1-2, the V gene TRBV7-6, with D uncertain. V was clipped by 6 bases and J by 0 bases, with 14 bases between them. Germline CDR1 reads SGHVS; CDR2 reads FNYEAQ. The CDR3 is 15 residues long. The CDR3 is CASSRTESANYGYTF. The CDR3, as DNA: TGTGCCAGCAGTCGTACAGAGTCGGCTAACTATGGCTACACCTTC.

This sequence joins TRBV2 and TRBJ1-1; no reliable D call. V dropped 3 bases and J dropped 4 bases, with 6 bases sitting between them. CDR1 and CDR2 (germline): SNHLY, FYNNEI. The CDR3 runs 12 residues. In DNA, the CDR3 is TGTGCCAGCAGTGAGGGCCCCACTGAAGCTTTCTTT. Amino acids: CASSEGPTEAFF.

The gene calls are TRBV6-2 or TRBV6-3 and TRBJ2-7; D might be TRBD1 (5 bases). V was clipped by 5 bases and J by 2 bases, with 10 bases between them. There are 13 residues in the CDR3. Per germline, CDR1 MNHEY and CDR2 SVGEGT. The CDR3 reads CASSGAETYEQYF. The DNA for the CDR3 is TGTGCCAGCAGTGGGGCCGAAACCTACGAGCAGTACTTC.

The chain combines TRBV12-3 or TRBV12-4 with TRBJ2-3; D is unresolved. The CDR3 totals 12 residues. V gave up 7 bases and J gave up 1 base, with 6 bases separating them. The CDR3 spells CASTRGTDTQYF. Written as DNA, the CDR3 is TGTGCCAGCACCCGGGGCACAGATACGCAGTATTTT.